Listed below are T cell receptor beta chains from one sample, sequenced in a study of regulatory T cells in long-lasting Graves disease. Via MiXCR, TCRdb re-called the multiplex PCR reads, giving one row per CDR3 protein. The table records more than 450,000 distinct CDR3 sequences, roughly 15% of them present only once. These same records also appear under a second study, on T cells in Graves' hyperthyroidism and ophthalmopathy.

Sample: peripheral blood mononuclear cells (PBMCs), taken at new diagnosis, from a patient treated with antithyroid drugs. Source of these receptors: a man in his forties with Graves disease. The CDR3 runs from the conserved cysteine through the conserved F or W. A D gene is named only where the DNA matches it firmly. The size entry is marked missing in some rows and otherwise reads once, few, many or a size class.

d_gene: NA; abundance: NA; j_gene: TRBJ2-7; v_gene: TRBV20-1; CDR3nt: TGCAGTGCTAGCTACCCTGGGACACACTACGAGCAGTACTTC; CDR3aa: CSASYPGTHYEQYF
d_gene: NA; abundance: many; j_gene: TRBJ2-5; v_gene: TRBV18; CDR3nt: TGTGCCAGCTCACCAATGGGCGAAGAGACCCAGTACTTC; CDR3aa: CASSPMGEETQYF
d_gene: NA; abundance: many; j_gene: TRBJ2-1; v_gene: TRBV2; CDR3nt: TGTGCCAGCAGTGAATACGAGGTGAATGAGCAGTTCTTC; CDR3aa: CASSEYEVNEQFF
d_gene: NA; abundance: many; j_gene: TRBJ2-5; v_gene: TRBV11-2; CDR3nt: TGTGCCAGCAGCGCCCAGGGGAGGGAGACCCAGTACTTC; CDR3aa: CASSAQGRETQYF
d_gene: TRBD2; abundance: NA; j_gene: TRBJ2-3; v_gene: TRBV9; CDR3nt: TGTGCCAGCAGCGTAGGGACTAGCGGGAGCATCGCAGATACGCAGTATTTT; CDR3aa: CASSVGTSGSIADTQYF
d_gene: NA; abundance: NA; j_gene: TRBJ1-1; v_gene: TRBV14; CDR3nt: TGTGCCAGCAGCGCACATATGAACACTGAAGCTTTCTTT; CDR3aa: CASSAHMNTEAFF
d_gene: NA; abundance: once; j_gene: TRBJ2-2; v_gene: TRBV19; CDR3nt: TGTGCCAGTAGTATGCTCATCGGGGGCACCGGGGAGCTGTTTTTT; CDR3aa: CASSMLIGGTGELFF
d_gene: NA; abundance: NA; j_gene: TRBJ1-1; v_gene: TRBV3-1; CDR3nt: TGTGCCAGCAGCCAAGAGAAGATGAACACTGAAGCTTTCTTT; CDR3aa: CASSQEKMNTEAFF
d_gene: TRBD1; abundance: NA; j_gene: TRBJ1-1; v_gene: TRBV4-1; CDR3nt: TGCGCCAGCAGCCTGAGGGGGGACAGATCGAACACTGAAGCTTTCTTT; CDR3aa: CASSLRGDRSNTEAFF
d_gene: TRBD2; abundance: NA; j_gene: TRBJ2-1; v_gene: TRBV2; CDR3nt: TGTGCCAGCACCGGACTAGCGGGAGAGTCTATCTACAATGAGCAGTTCTTC; CDR3aa: CASTGLAGESIYNEQFF
d_gene: NA; abundance: many; j_gene: TRBJ2-1; v_gene: TRBV3-1; CDR3nt: TGTGCCAGCAGCCTAATGAGCTCCTACAATGAGCAGTTCTTC; CDR3aa: CASSLMSSYNEQFF
d_gene: NA; abundance: NA; j_gene: TRBJ2-3; v_gene: TRBV6-1; CDR3nt: TGTGCCAGCAGTCCTAGACCCGGATTGGATACGCAGTATTTT; CDR3aa: CASSPRPGLDTQYF
d_gene: TRBD2; abundance: many; j_gene: TRBJ2-1; v_gene: TRBV27; CDR3nt: TGTGCCAGCAGTTTCCGGACTAGCGGGAGGGTCGTAGGATACAATGAGCAGTTCTTC; CDR3aa: CASSFRTSGRVVGYNEQFF
d_gene: NA; abundance: NA; j_gene: TRBJ1-5; v_gene: TRBV5-5; CDR3nt: TGTGCCAGCAGCTTGACACTCCAGGGAGGGGGGTCGGGTCAGCCCCAGCATTTT; CDR3aa: CASSLTLQGGGSGQPQHF
d_gene: NA; abundance: many; j_gene: TRBJ2-1; v_gene: TRBV18; CDR3nt: TGTGCCAGCTCACCGCAGCAAGAGCAGTTCTTC; CDR3aa: CASSPQQEQFF
d_gene: NA; abundance: many; j_gene: TRBJ2-7; v_gene: TRBV20-1; CDR3nt: TGCAGTGCTAGAGCCCAACAGGGTTCCTACGAGCAGTACTTC; CDR3aa: CSARAQQGSYEQYF
d_gene: TRBD1; abundance: few; j_gene: TRBJ2-5; v_gene: TRBV29-1; CDR3nt: TGCAGCGTTTCGGGACAGGGGGAGACCCAGTACTTC; CDR3aa: CSVSGQGETQYF
d_gene: NA; abundance: few; j_gene: TRBJ2-1; v_gene: TRBV10-1; CDR3nt: TGCGCCAGCAGTGAGGAGGGCCGGAGACGCATAGATGAGCAGTTCTTC; CDR3aa: CASSEEGRRRIDEQFF
d_gene: NA; abundance: many; j_gene: TRBJ1-2; v_gene: TRBV12-3/TRBV12-4; CDR3nt: TGTGCCAGCAGTTTTATTAACGCGGCGGCAGGGCACTTC; CDR3aa: CASSFINAAAGHF
d_gene: NA; abundance: many; j_gene: TRBJ1-5; v_gene: TRBV11-3; CDR3nt: TGTGCCAGCAGCCCCCGGACTGCCGAATTTCAGCCCCAGCATTTT; CDR3aa: CASSPRTAEFQPQHF
d_gene: NA; abundance: few; j_gene: TRBJ1-1; v_gene: TRBV7-9; CDR3nt: TGTGCCAGCAGCCTCCAGTCCCTGGGGAGCCCTGAAGCTTTCTTT; CDR3aa: CASSLQSLGSPEAFF
d_gene: NA; abundance: many; j_gene: TRBJ2-3; v_gene: TRBV18; CDR3nt: TGTGCCAGCTCACCCCGACTAGGCTCGGATACGCAGTATTTT; CDR3aa: CASSPRLGSDTQYF
d_gene: TRBD1; abundance: NA; j_gene: TRBJ1-3; v_gene: TRBV18; CDR3nt: TGTGCCAGCTCACCGGGGACAGGGCCTGACACCATATATTTT; CDR3aa: CASSPGTGPDTIYF
d_gene: NA; abundance: few; j_gene: TRBJ2-7; v_gene: TRBV29-1; CDR3nt: TGCAGCGTCACGACCGCCTACGAGCAGTACTTC; CDR3aa: CSVTTAYEQYF
d_gene: NA; abundance: many; j_gene: TRBJ1-4; v_gene: TRBV6-2/TRBV6-3; CDR3nt: TGTGCCAGCAGTTACAGGGCGCTTAATGAAAAACTGTTTTTT; CDR3aa: CASSYRALNEKLFF
d_gene: NA; abundance: NA; j_gene: TRBJ2-7; v_gene: TRBV3-1; CDR3nt: TGTGCCAGCAGCCAGCGGGTCTTCTCCTACGAGCAGTACTTC; CDR3aa: CASSQRVFSYEQYF
d_gene: TRBD2; abundance: few; j_gene: TRBJ2-7; v_gene: TRBV6-1; CDR3nt: TGTGCCAGCTCCCCTAGCGGGTACTACGAGCAGTACTTC; CDR3aa: CASSPSGYYEQYF
d_gene: NA; abundance: NA; j_gene: TRBJ1-3; v_gene: TRBV7-9; CDR3nt: TGTGCCAGCAGCTTACATTCCGGGACATATGGAAACACCATATATTTT; CDR3aa: CASSLHSGTYGNTIYF
d_gene: TRBD2; abundance: many; j_gene: TRBJ2-7; v_gene: TRBV20-1; CDR3nt: TGCAGTGCACCGGGACTAGAGATGTACGAGCAGTACTTC; CDR3aa: CSAPGLEMYEQYF
d_gene: NA; abundance: many; j_gene: TRBJ2-3; v_gene: TRBV14; CDR3nt: TGTGCCAGCAGCCGACGGGATGCGGTTGATACGCAGTATTTT; CDR3aa: CASSRRDAVDTQYF
d_gene: NA; abundance: many; j_gene: TRBJ2-3; v_gene: TRBV6-2/TRBV6-3; CDR3nt: TGTGCCAGCAGCTCCGGGACAGTGGGGACTTATACGCAGTATTTT; CDR3aa: CASSSGTVGTYTQYF